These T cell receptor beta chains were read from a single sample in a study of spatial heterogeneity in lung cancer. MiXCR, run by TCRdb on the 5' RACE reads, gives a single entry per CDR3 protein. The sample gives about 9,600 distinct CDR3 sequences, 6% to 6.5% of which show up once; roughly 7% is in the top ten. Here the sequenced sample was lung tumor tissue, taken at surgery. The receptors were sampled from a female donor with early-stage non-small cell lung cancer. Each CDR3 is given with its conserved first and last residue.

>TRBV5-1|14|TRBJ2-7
CASSGGQGAYEQYF
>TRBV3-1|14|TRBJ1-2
CASSQGGTDYGYTF
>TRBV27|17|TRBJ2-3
CASSSPASVHHTDTQYF
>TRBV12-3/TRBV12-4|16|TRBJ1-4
CASSYLGRTTNEKLFF
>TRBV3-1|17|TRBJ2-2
CASSQREGTGYPGELFF
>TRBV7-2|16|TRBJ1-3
CASSLGGGITGNTIYF
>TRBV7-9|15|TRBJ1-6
CASSLGRVGDSPLHF
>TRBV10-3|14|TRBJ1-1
CAISVDRGRTEAFF
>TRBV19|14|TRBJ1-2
CASRLGQGTHGYTF
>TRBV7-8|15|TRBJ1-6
CASSFGVTNNSPLHF
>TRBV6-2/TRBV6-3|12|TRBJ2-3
CASRYEGDTQYF
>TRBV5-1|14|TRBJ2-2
CASSTGQNTGELFF
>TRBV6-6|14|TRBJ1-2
CASSPRGSDYGYTF
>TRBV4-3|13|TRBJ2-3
CASSQERRDTQYF
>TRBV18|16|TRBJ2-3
CASSPLASESTDTQYF
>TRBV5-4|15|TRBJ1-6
CASRSGSSYNSPLHF